What follows describes a single T cell receptor beta chain. What it binds is unknown. The germline gene is not matched at one end of the junction; a read error may be the cause. This specimen belongs to a study of cytomegalovirus exposure and HLA in healthy donors. Across the study: Roughly four fifths of a few hundred genotyped donors fell in the Caucasian-associated ancestry cluster. Study-level points and caveats: Later, an analysis found that common viral pathogens appeared to be linked with several of the most significant clusters. Excluded were some V segments that proved indistinguishable, including TRBV6-2 and TRBV6-3. Some public TCRs appeared in many individuals, while most sequences were rare.

PCR employed 60 Vbeta and 13 Jbeta primers. Here immunoSEQ multiplex PCR was the method, and the copy in TCRdb shows in-frame clones only, minus some. The profile covers 170,000 or so clones, with approximately 80% appearing a single time and 2.4% taken by the ten largest. The CDR3 is 11 amino acids. Germline CDR1 MDHEN, CDR2 SYDVKM. The V gene is TRBV28, the J gene TRBJ1-2, with D uncertain. Sequenced: PBMCs. The TCR comes from a man aged 55 to 70 in good health and CMV-seronegative. CDR3 nucleotides: TGTGCCACCACTAACCTGCATGGCTACCCCTTC. It encodes CATTNLHGYPF.